This paragraph reports one T cell receptor beta chain. The antigen remains undetermined. This record comes from a study of T cell repertoires in cytomegalovirus infection. Study-wide results and limits: There were carriers of CMV plus the relevant HLA, and cumulative public TCR beta family frequency identified them.

V was trimmed by 6 bases and J by 8 bases, leaving 17 bases between them. CDR3 length: 14 amino acids. TCRdb ran MiXCR on the reads and lists one entry per CDR3 protein. The data show approximately 990,000 distinct CDR3 sequences, 30% to 40% seen once. This receptor was obtained from a human donor in good health (CMV status not recorded). Some clones in this sample may be carry-over from other donors' samples. The source material was cultured CD8+ T cells from PBMCs, sampled from culture after CMV antigen stimulation. The V gene is TRBV12-3 or TRBV12-4, the J gene TRBJ2-4; possibly TRBD1 for D (5 bases). The CDR3 nucleotides are TGTGCCAGCAGAGGATCAGGGTATTTCGACATTCAGTACTTC. Residues: CASRGSGYFDIQYF.